This T cell receptor beta chain was found in a study of OX40 agonist ivuxolimab in advanced cancers. Across the whole study: The group had a mean age of about 64 years, ranged from about 20 to 79, and was less than 85% male.

The investigators sampled blood at baseline, at cycle 4 day 1, and at cycle 7 day 1. As concerns this clone: What it recognizes is unknown.

Libraries were prepared by immunoSEQ multiplex PCR; TCRdb keeps only in-frame clonotypes and omits some of them. Of about 20,000 clones listed, 86% were seen once; the top ten hold about 17%. Study-level points and caveats: Normalized expansion of T-cell clones was also low for some nonresponders.

The sequence was obtained from an adult with an advanced solid tumor such as melanoma, head and neck, liver or kidney cancer. The sample here was CD4+ or CD8+ T cells sorted from blood, taken in a trial of the OX40 agonist ivuxolimab.

The CDR3 here is CASSPRVGHPNTEAFF. DNA of the CDR3: TGTGCCAGCAGCCCCCGAGTAGGGCATCCTAACACTGAAGCTTTCTTT. The chain carries TRBV7-9 and TRBJ1-1; D call uncertain. The V end lost 5 bases, the J end lost 2 bases, and 18 bases lay between the germline ends. This CDR3 is 16 amino acids long. CDR1 SEHNR and CDR2 FQNEAQ come from the germline V gene (reference sequence).